The following is a TCR beta chain sequence with its context. At one of its ends the junction is not consistent with the germline gene, which may arise from a read error. This entry is derived from a study of glioma-infiltrating T cells. TCR alpha and beta CDR3 regions were amplified from RNA using iRepertoire nested multiplex PCR. MiXCR, run by TCRdb on the multiplex PCR reads, gives a single entry per CDR3 protein. Here the sample spans about 190,000 distinct CDR3 sequences, approximately 30% being singletons. Material for sequencing was glioma tissue, nonneoplastic brain tissue, or PBMCs (not recorded which). The TCR was taken from a human donor with low-grade glioma or glioblastoma, undergoing nonglioma brain surgery, or in good health (not recorded which).

The CDR3, as DNA: TGTGCCCGCAGTTACCGGGATGGCTACACCTTC. Protein sequence: CARSYRDGYTF. The chain combines TRBV28 with TRBJ1-2; D unresolved. The germline CDR1 and CDR2 sequences are MDHEN and SYDVKM. This CDR3 contains 11 residues.